The following is a T cell receptor beta chain sequence with its context. Data came from immunoSEQ multiplex PCR; TCRdb stores just in-frame clones and leaves some out. Of tens of thousands of clones in the sample, 50% to 65% were seen once. The sample is drawn from a study of cytotoxic CD8 clonotypes in ibrutinib-treated CLL. Overall study context: Responses comprised about 25 partial and 2 complete; at median approximately six years, 14 remained remitted and some twelve progressed.

Germline loops: CDR1 LGHNA, CDR2 YSLEER. Trimming took 0 bases from V and 3 from J; bases not matched to a gene: 10. CDR3 length: 20 residues. This receptor was identified in a human donor with chronic lymphocytic leukemia. The chain uses TRBV4-3 and TRBJ2-2; 13 nucleotides line up with TRBD2. This material consisted of PBMCs, taken at disease progression, from a patient treated with ibrutinib. CDR3 coding DNA: TGCGCCAGCAGCCAAGAACCCCCGGGACTAGCGGGGAAGTACACCGGGGAGCTGTTTTTT. It yields the protein CASSQEPPGLAGKYTGELFF.